This TCR beta chain was recorded in a study of T cell responses to AZD1222 COVID-19 vaccine. Findings of the study overall: Regions 160-218 and 743-854 held dominance among vaccine-associated CD4 TCRs, which spanned spike.

Germline V lookup: CDR1 LGHDT, CDR2 YNNKEL (reference sequence). The CDR3 is 12 amino acids. V lost 5 bases and J 10 bases, leaving 14 bases between the germline ends. Worth noting for this clone: Its antigen remains unknown.

TCRdb keeps only in-frame clones here, not all; method: immunoSEQ multiplex PCR. The data show about 110,000 clones, about 86% seen once. The clonotype originates from an adult in good health. This specimen consisted of peripheral blood, obtained on day 0 of AZD1222 vaccination. The chain joins TRBV3-1 (or the pseudogene TRBV3-2) to TRBJ1-1, with D maybe TRBD1 (5 bases). The CDR3 DNA is TGTGCCAGCAGCTCCCTGAACGGGGGAGCTTTCTTT. It is translated as CASSSLNGGAFF.